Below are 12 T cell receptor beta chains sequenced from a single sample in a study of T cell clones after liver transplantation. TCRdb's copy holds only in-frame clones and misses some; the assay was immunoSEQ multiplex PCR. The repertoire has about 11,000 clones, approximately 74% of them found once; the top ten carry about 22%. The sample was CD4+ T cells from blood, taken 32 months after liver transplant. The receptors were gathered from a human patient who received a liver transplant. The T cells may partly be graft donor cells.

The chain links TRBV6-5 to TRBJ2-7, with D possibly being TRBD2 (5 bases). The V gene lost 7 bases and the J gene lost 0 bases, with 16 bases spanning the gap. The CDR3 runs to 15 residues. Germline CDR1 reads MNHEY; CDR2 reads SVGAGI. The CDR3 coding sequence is TGTGCCAGCAAGATGGAGGAAGGAAGCTCCTACGAGCAGTACTTC. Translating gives CASKMEEGSSYEQYF.

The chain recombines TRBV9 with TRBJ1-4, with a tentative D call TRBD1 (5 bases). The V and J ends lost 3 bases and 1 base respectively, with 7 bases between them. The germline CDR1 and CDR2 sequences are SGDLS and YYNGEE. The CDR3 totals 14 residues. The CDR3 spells CASSAGGTNEKLFF. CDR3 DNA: TGTGCCAGCAGCGCGGGGGGAACTAATGAAAAACTGTTTTTT.

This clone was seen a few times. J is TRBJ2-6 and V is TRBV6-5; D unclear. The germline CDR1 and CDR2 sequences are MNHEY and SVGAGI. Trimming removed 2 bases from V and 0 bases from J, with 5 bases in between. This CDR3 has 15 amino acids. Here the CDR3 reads CASSYSLSGANVLTF. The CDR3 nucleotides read TGTGCCAGCAGTTACAGTCTCTCTGGGGCCAACGTCCTGACTTTC.

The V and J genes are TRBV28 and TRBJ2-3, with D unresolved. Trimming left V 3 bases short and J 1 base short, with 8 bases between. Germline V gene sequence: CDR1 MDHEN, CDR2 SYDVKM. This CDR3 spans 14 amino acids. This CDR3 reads CASSFLAGTDTQYF. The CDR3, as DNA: TGTGCCAGCAGTTTTCTGGCTGGCACAGATACGCAGTATTTT.

CDR3 loop: CATRPMRSEMNTEAFF. The CDR3 nucleotides are TGCGCCACCCGTCCTATGAGGAGTGAGATGAACACTGAAGCTTTCTTT. This chain connects TRBV10-2 to TRBJ1-1, with unresolved D. This CDR3 has 16 amino acids. V dropped 10 bases and J dropped 0 bases, with 21 bases sitting between them. Per the germline V gene, CDR1 is WSHSY and CDR2 is SAAADI.

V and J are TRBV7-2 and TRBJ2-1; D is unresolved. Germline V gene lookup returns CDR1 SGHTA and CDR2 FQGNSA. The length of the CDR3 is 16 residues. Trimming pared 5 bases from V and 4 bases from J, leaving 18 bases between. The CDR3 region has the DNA TGTGCCAGCAGCGTACCCTGGTTGCTTAGTTACAATGAGCAGTTCTTC. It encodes CASSVPWLLSYNEQFF.

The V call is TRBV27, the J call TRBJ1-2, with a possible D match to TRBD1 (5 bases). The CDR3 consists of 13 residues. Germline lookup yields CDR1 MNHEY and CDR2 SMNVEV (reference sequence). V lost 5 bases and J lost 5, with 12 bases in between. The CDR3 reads CASSPTGRYGYTF. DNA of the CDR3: TGTGCCAGCAGTCCAACGGGGCGATATGGCTACACCTTC.

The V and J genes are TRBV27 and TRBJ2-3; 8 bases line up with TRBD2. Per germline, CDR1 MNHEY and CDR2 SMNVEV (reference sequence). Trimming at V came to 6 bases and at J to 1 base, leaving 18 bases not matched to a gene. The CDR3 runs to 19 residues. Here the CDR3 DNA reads TGTGCCAGCAGCCCTTCCGGGACTAGACAAATCTATGGCACAGATACGCAGTATTTT. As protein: CASSPSGTRQIYGTDTQYF.

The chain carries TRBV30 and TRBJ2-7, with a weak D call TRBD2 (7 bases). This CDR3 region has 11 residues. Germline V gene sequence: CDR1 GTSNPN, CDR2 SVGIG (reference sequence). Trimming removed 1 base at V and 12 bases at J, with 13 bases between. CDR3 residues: CAWSEGEGLYV. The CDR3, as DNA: TGTGCCTGGAGTGAGGGGGAGGGCCTGTACGTC.

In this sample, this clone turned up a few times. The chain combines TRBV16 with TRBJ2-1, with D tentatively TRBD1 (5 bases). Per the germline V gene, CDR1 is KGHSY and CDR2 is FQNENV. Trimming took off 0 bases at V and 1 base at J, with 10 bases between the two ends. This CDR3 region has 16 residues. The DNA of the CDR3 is TGTGCCAGCAGCCAATCGGTAGGGGCATCCTACAATGAGCAGTTCTTC. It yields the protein CASSQSVGASYNEQFF.

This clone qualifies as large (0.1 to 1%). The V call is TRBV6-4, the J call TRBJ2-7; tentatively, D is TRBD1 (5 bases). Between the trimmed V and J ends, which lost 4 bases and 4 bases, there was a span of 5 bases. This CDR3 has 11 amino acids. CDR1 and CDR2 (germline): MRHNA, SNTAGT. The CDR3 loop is CASSGTYEQYV. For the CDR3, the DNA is TGTGCCAGCAGTGGGACATACGAGCAGTACGTC.

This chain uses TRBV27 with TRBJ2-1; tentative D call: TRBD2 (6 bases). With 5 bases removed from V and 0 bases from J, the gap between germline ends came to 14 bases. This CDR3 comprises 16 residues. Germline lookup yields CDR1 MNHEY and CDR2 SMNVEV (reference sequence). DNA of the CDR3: TGTGCCAGCAGTCTCACAACTAGCTTCTCCTACAATGAGCAGTTCTTC. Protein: CASSLTTSFSYNEQFF.